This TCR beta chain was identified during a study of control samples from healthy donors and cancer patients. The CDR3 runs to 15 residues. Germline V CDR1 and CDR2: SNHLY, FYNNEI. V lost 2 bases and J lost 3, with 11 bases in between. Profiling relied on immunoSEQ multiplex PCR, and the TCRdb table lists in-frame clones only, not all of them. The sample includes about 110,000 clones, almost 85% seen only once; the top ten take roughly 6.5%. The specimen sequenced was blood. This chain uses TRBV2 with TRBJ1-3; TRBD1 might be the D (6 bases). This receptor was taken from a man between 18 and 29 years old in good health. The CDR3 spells CASSEPGANGNTIYF. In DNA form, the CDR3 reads TGTGCCAGCAGTGAACCGGGGGCGAATGGAAACACCATATATTTT.